These 30 T cell receptor beta chains originate from one sample sequenced in a study of T cell repertoires in cytomegalovirus infection. TCRdb re-derived calls from the reads in MiXCR, one entry per CDR3 protein. This table holds about 140,000 distinct CDR3 sequences, 5.5% to 7% found once. Sequenced input: PBMCs. The source of these receptors is a human donor in good health (CMV status not recorded). Some clones in this sample may be carry-over from other donors' samples.

This clonotype has ten or more counts. The chain recombines TRBV4-1 with TRBJ1-4; D is uncertain. Germline V CDR1 and CDR2: MGHRA, YSYEKL. This CDR3 comprises 19 residues. The V and J ends lost 3 bases and 0 bases respectively, with 20 bases between them. The CDR3 DNA reads as TGCGCCAGCAGCCACGTCTTCGGTACGCAGCTTGCAACTAATGAAAAACTGTTTTTT. It translates to CASSHVFGTQLATNEKLFF.

This chain joins TRBV6-6 and TRBJ1-5; 11 nucleotides agree with TRBD1. CDR1 is MNHNY, CDR2 SVGAGI, per germline (reference sequence). Trimming cost V 4 bases and J 7 bases; bases outside gene matches: 6. This CDR3 contains 15 residues. The CDR3 here is CASSSGQGAKQPQHF. As DNA, the CDR3 is TGTGCCAGCAGTTCAGGACAGGGGGCAAAGCAGCCCCAGCATTTT.

The chain has TRBV29-1 and TRBJ2-1; 7 nucleotides line up with TRBD2. The CDR3 spans 13 residues. Germline values: CDR1 SQVTM, CDR2 ANQGSEA. The ends lost 6 bases at V and 6 bases at J; junction bases unmatched: 8. The CDR3 nucleotides read TGCAGCGTCAATAGGACTAGACGCAATGAGCAGTTCTTC. Its translation: CSVNRTRRNEQFF.

This clonotype has a handful of counts. V usage is TRBV6-1 and J usage is TRBJ1-6; D gene uncertain. Germline loops: CDR1 MNHNS, CDR2 SASEGT. V lost 2 bases, J lost 9 bases, and 5 bases lay in between. The CDR3 has 12 residues. DNA of the CDR3: TGTGCCAGCAGTGAAATGGGTTCACCCCTCCACTTT. Protein product: CASSEMGSPLHF.

This clonotype was counted at least ten times. This chain joins TRBV7-2 and TRBJ2-6; D not certain. The germline CDR1 and CDR2 sequences are SGHTA and FQGNSA. This CDR3 is 16 amino acids long. V was trimmed by 4 bases and J by 0 bases, leaving 10 bases between them. This chain's CDR3 is CASSSLIGSGANVLTF. For the CDR3, the DNA is TGTGCCAGCAGCTCCTTAATTGGCTCTGGGGCCAACGTCCTGACTTTC.

The J gene is TRBJ1-5, the V gene TRBV12-3 or TRBV12-4; TRBD1 matches at 8 bases. Trimming took 8 bases from V and 3 from J; bases not matched to a gene: 9. This CDR3 spans 15 amino acids. The CDR3 DNA is TGTGCCAGCGGAAAGGGCAGGGGGCACAATCAGCCCCAGCATTTT. The encoded protein is CASGKGRGHNQPQHF.

This clonotype occurred many times. The V call is TRBV19, the J call TRBJ1-5, with D hard to call. This CDR3 contains 14 residues. Deletions cut 1 base from V and 0 bases from J, with 4 bases between. CDR1 is LNHDA and CDR2 is SQIVND in the germline V gene (reference sequence). CDR3 nucleotide sequence: TGTGCCAGTAGTATAGCAGCTAGCAATCAGCCCCAGCATTTT. This translates into CASSIAASNQPQHF.

This clonotype was observed at least ten times. The DNA for the CDR3 is TGTGCCATCAGTGAGGTGGACAGGGGTTCACCCCTCCACTTT. It specifies CAISEVDRGSPLHF. The gene calls are TRBV10-3 and TRBJ1-6, with 9 bases matching TRBD1. The germline V gene has CDR1 ENHRY and CDR2 SYGVKD. Losses at the gene ends were 2 bases for V and 9 bases for J; bases not matched to a gene: 2. CDR3 length equals 14 residues.

This clonotype came up many times. V gene TRBV7-2 combines with J gene TRBJ1-1, with unresolved D. The germline CDR1 and CDR2 sequences are SGHTA and FQGNSA. This CDR3 comprises 14 residues. V shed 5 bases and J shed 0 bases, with 10 bases lying between them. CDR3 sequence reads: CASSPPRLNTEAFF. CDR3 coding DNA: TGTGCCAGCAGCCCCCCCCGTCTGAACACTGAAGCTTTCTTT.

The table lists this clonotype with a few counts. V gene TRBV24-1 combines with J gene TRBJ2-3; D gene unclear. The length of the CDR3 is 13 residues. Between the trimmed V and J ends, which lost 4 bases and 6 bases, there was a span of 10 bases. Germline CDR1 and CDR2: KGHDR and SFDVKD. This CDR3 reads CATSESPSDTQYF. The CDR3 DNA reads TGTGCCACCAGTGAATCCCCCTCGGATACGCAGTATTTT.

The sample holds a few counts of this clonotype. V is TRBV6-5 and J is TRBJ1-3; D gene ambiguous. Looked up from germline, CDR1 is MNHEY and CDR2 is SVGAGI. Between the trimmed V and J ends, which lost 6 bases and 0 bases, there was a span of 15 bases. The CDR3 loop spans 16 amino acids. The chain's CDR3 is CASRKGRPISGNTIYF. The CDR3 DNA is TGTGCCAGCAGAAAAGGACGGCCGATCTCTGGAAACACCATATATTTT.

This clonotype was counted many times. The V and J genes are TRBV28 and TRBJ2-6, with D perhaps being TRBD1 or TRBD2 (5 bases each). CDR1 is MDHEN, CDR2 SYDVKM, per germline. The CDR3 sequence is 19 residues long. V was trimmed by 1 base and J by 0 bases, leaving 16 bases between them. CDR3 residues: CASSLYRDRRSSGANVLTF. In DNA form, the CDR3 reads TGTGCCAGCAGTTTATACCGGGACCGAAGATCCTCTGGGGCCAACGTCCTGACTTTC.

The table lists this clonotype with a few counts. The rearrangement uses TRBV10-3 and TRBJ2-5; perhaps TRBD2 as D (6 bases). The V end lost 4 bases, the J end lost 2 bases, and 11 bases lay between the germline ends. The CDR3 spans 14 residues. Germline loops: CDR1 ENHRY, CDR2 SYGVKD. The CDR3 spells CAISGAGWQETQYF. CDR3 sequence (DNA): TGTGCCATCAGTGGGGCGGGATGGCAAGAGACCCAGTACTTC.

At least ten counts were recorded for this clonotype. The chain combines TRBV7-6 with TRBJ1-6; D unclear. With 3 bases removed from V and 2 bases from J, the gap between germline ends came to 8 bases. Germline CDR1 reads SGHVS; CDR2 reads FNYEAQ. CDR3 length equals 15 residues. This chain's CDR3 is CASSLGMAYNSPLHF. The DNA of the CDR3 is TGTGCCAGCAGCTTGGGGATGGCCTATAATTCACCCCTCCACTTT. The full variable domain, completed using reference TRBV7-6 and TRBJ1-6, is GAGVSQSPRYKVTKRGQDVALRCDPISGHVSLYWYRQALGQGPEFLTYFNYEAQQDKSGLPNDRFSAERPEGSISTLTIQRTEQRDSAMYRCASSLGMAYNSPLHFGNGTRLTVT.

This clonotype was counted many times. The CDR3 spells CASSQTGGGYGYTF. The CDR3 DNA sequence: TGCGCCAGCAGCCAAACAGGGGGTGGCTATGGCTACACCTTC. This sequence joins TRBV4-3 and TRBJ1-2, with TRBD1 matching 8 bases. This CDR3 has 14 amino acids. The V and J ends lost 2 bases and 4 bases, in that order; junction bases with no gene match: 3. CDR1 is LGHNA and CDR2 is YSLEER in the germline V gene.

V gene TRBV28 combines with J gene TRBJ2-3; D might be TRBD2 (5 bases). Germline-derived CDR1 and CDR2 are MDHEN and SYDVKM. The CDR3 has 15 amino acids. The V and J ends lost 3 bases and 2 bases respectively, with 12 bases between them. DNA of the CDR3: TGTGCCAGCAGTTTGAACGGGGTGTTCACAGATACGCAGTATTTT. The encoded protein is CASSLNGVFTDTQYF. The full variable domain, its missing parts supplied by reference TRBV28 and TRBJ2-3, is DVKVTQSSRYLVKRTGEKVFLECVQDMDHENMFWYRQDPGLGLRLIYFSYDVKMKEKGDIPEGYSVSREKKERFSLILESASTNQTSMYLCASSLNGVFTDTQYFGPGTRLTVL.

This clonotype was detected ten times or more. The chain has TRBV6-6 and TRBJ1-2; D is unresolved. V shed 10 bases and J shed 4 bases, with 19 bases lying between them. The CDR3 has 14 residues. Germline CDR1 reads MNHNY; CDR2 reads SVGAGI (reference sequence). The CDR3 is CANSNPARPYGYTF. The CDR3 DNA reads TGTGCCAATTCTAATCCCGCAAGACCCTATGGCTACACCTTC.

At least ten counts were recorded for this clonotype. V is TRBV7-2 and J is TRBJ2-7; D tentatively fits TRBD1 or TRBD2 (5 bases each). Trimming left V 1 base short and J 5 bases short, with 12 bases between. Germline loops: CDR1 SGHTA, CDR2 FQGNSA. This CDR3 has 14 residues. CDR3 sequence: CASSLVGERDEQYF. CDR3 bases: TGTGCCAGCAGCTTAGTGGGGGAGAGGGACGAGCAGTACTTC.

This clonotype was detected many times. This chain joins TRBV5-1 and TRBJ2-2, with a tentative D call TRBD1 (6 bases). With 1 base removed from V and 3 bases from J, the gap between germline ends came to 10 bases. The CDR3 consists of 15 residues. Per the germline V gene, CDR1 is SGHRS and CDR2 is YFSETQ. In DNA, the CDR3 is TGCGCCAGCAGCTTGACAGGGAGCGACACCGGGGAGCTGTTTTTT. It encodes CASSLTGSDTGELFF.

This clonotype has just a few counts. The V gene is TRBV19, the J gene TRBJ1-3, with D possibly TRBD1 on 5 matching bases. The CDR3 has 14 residues. CDR1 LNHDA and CDR2 SQIVND come from the germline V gene (reference sequence). Between the trimmed V and J ends, which lost 5 bases and 1 base, there was a span of 9 bases. The CDR3 DNA is TGTGCCAGTAGTCAAGCAGGGTCTGGAAACACCATATATTTT. This encodes CASSQAGSGNTIYF.

This clonotype was seen at least ten times. The V call is TRBV5-1, the J call TRBJ2-3, with D possibly called TRBD1 or TRBD2 (5 bases each). Germline V CDR1 and CDR2: SGHRS, YFSETQ. The V end lost 5 bases, the J end lost 1 base, and 8 bases lay between the germline ends. The CDR3 has 13 residues. In DNA form, the CDR3 reads TGCGCCAGCAGGGGACGGGGCACAGATACGCAGTATTTT. Protein: CASRGRGTDTQYF. The complete variable domain, with remaining parts taken from reference TRBV5-1 and TRBJ2-3, reads KAGVTQTPRYLIKTRGQQVTLSCSPISGHRSVSWYQQTPGQGLQFLFEYFSETQRNKGNFPGRFSGRQFSNSRSEMNVSTLELGDSALYLCASRGRGTDTQYFGPGTRLTVL.

This clonotype was recorded at least ten times. V is TRBV18 and J is TRBJ2-3; a possible D gene is TRBD1 (6 bases). V lost 2 bases, J lost 6 bases, and 15 bases lay in between. Germline CDR1 and CDR2: KGHSH and LQKENI. The CDR3 length is 15 residues. CDR3 sequence reads: CASSPSNREFDTQYF. CDR3 nucleotides: TGTGCCAGCTCACCATCAAACAGGGAGTTTGATACGCAGTATTTT.

The table lists this clonotype with many counts. V and J are TRBV9 and TRBJ2-3, with 10 nucleotides matching TRBD2. The germline gives CDR1 SGDLS, CDR2 YYNGEE. V was clipped by 3 bases and J by 6 bases; unmatched bases: 7. The CDR3 runs 15 residues. The CDR3 bases are TGTGCCAGCAGCGGCTGGAGCGGGGGGGCGGATACGCAGTATTTT. Amino acid sequence: CASSGWSGGADTQYF.

This clonotype was seen ten or more times. The chain has TRBV6-1 and TRBJ2-1; TRBD2 matches 14 bases. Germline V gene data show CDR1 as MNHNS and CDR2 as SASEGT. The CDR3 is 18 amino acids. V trimming: 8 bases; J trimming: 0 bases; junction bases outside the gene matches: 9. In nucleotides, the CDR3 is TGTGCCAGCGGGGTGACTAGCGGGGGGGCAAGCTCCTACAATGAGCAGTTCTTC. This gives the protein CASGVTSGGASSYNEQFF.

This clonotype occurred many times. The V gene is TRBV20-1, the J gene TRBJ2-5; 8 positions agree with TRBD2. CDR1 DFQATT and CDR2 SNEGSKA come from the germline V gene (reference sequence). The CDR3 runs to 16 residues. V lost 0 bases to trimming and J lost 5 bases; unmatched junction nucleotides: 11. The DNA of the CDR3 is TGCAGTGCTAGAGATCTGAGAACGGGGGGGCCGGAGACCCAGTACTTC. Protein product: CSARDLRTGGPETQYF.

This clonotype occurred many times. The chain couples TRBV11-3 to TRBJ2-7; 7 bases are a match to TRBD1. The germline V gene has CDR1 SGHNT and CDR2 YENEEA. With V trimmed by 5 bases and J by 6 bases, 10 bases remained unmatched. The CDR3 spans 14 residues. CDR3 loop: CASSVGGESLEQYF. The CDR3 bases are TGTGCCAGCAGCGTAGGGGGCGAATCACTCGAGCAGTACTTC.

To note about this clonotype: Given a much more abundant clone one base away, this may be a read error. CDR3 nucleotide sequence: TGCGCCAGCCCATCGACAGGGCTGAGGTCCTACGAGCAGTACTTC. Protein sequence: CASPSTGLRSYEQYF. The gene calls are TRBV5-1 and TRBJ2-7; 7 positions match TRBD1. CDR3 length: 15 residues. The trim removed 7 bases at V and 1 base at J, leaving 11 bases unmatched. Germline V gene data show CDR1 as SGHRS and CDR2 as YFSETQ.

V and J are TRBV29-1 and TRBJ2-7; D may be TRBD2 (6 bases). There are 14 residues in the CDR3. The V gene's germline CDR1 is SQVTM and CDR2 ANQGSEA. Trimming removed 6 bases from V and 4 bases from J, with 19 bases in between. The CDR3 DNA reads TGCAGCGTGACTCCGACGAAGGGGAGGTACGAGCAGTACTTC. It is translated as CSVTPTKGRYEQYF.

This clonotype was picked up many times. V gene TRBV7-3 combines with J gene TRBJ1-1, with 11 bases matching TRBD1. The trim removed 7 bases at V and 1 base at J, leaving 2 bases unmatched. Germline V lookup: CDR1 SGHTA, CDR2 FQGTGA. The CDR3 runs 14 residues. This CDR3 reads CASKGTGGNTEAFF. The CDR3 nucleotides read TGTGCCAGCAAAGGGACAGGGGGGAACACTGAAGCTTTCTTT. Drawing the rest from reference TRBV7-3 and TRBJ1-1, the complete variable domain is GAGVSQTPSNKVTEKGKYVELRCDPISGHTALYWYRQSLGQGPEFLIYFQGTGAADDSGLPNDRFFAVRPEGSVSTLKIQRTERGDSAVYLCASKGTGGNTEAFFGQGTRLTVV.

This clonotype was detected once. The chain has TRBV4-3 and TRBJ1-6; a weak D match, TRBD1 (6 bases). The germline V and J ends were trimmed by 7 bases and 4 bases, with 8 bases remaining between them. Germline CDR1 LGHNA, CDR2 YSLEER. CDR3 size: 13 residues. This chain's CDR3 is CASKDRYNSPLHF. In DNA form, the CDR3 reads TGCGCCAGCAAGGACAGATATAATTCACCCCTCCACTTT.